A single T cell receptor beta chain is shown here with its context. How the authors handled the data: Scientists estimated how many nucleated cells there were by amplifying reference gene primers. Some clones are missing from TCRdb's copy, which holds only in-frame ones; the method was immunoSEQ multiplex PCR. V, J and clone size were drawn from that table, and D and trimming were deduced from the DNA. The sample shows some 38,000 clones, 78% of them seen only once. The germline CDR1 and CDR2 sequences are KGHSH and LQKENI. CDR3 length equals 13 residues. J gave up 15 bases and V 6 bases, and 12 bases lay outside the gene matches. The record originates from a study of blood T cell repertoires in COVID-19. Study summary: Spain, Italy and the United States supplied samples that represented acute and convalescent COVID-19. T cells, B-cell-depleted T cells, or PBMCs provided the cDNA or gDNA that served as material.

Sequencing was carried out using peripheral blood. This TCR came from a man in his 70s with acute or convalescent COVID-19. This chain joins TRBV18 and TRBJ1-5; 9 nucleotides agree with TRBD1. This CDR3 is CASSDSTGQGMHF. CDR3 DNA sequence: TGTGCCAGCTCCGACTCGACGGGACAGGGTATGCATTTT.